This T cell receptor (beta chain) was recorded in a study of control samples from healthy donors and cancer patients. Assay used: immunoSEQ multiplex PCR; TCRdb lists only in-frame clones, some missing. The sample lists around 99,000 clones; 85% to 90% were seen once. The V segment lost 3 bases and the J segment 2 bases; nucleotides outside the gene matches: 9. The CDR3 has 17 residues. Germline CDR1 is MGHRA and CDR2 is YSYEKL. This clone was seen only once. The origin of this receptor is a woman between 50 and 59 years old in good health. The genes are TRBV4-1 and TRBJ1-3, with TRBD1 matching 8 bases. Source material: blood. This CDR3 reads CASSQSIVRGPGNTIYF. CDR3 coding DNA: TGCGCCAGCAGCCAGAGTATAGTCAGGGGGCCTGGAAACACCATATATTTT.